This T cell receptor (beta chain) stems from a study of molecular identifiers for immune sequencing clone quantification (dated by TCRdb to the late 2010s). Some background on the complete study: In a replicate experiment, RNA from roughly 20,000 or 100,000 naive CD8 T cells was split into five aliquots, four of which were sequenced. This methods study benchmarked molecular-identifier clustering-based TCR repertoire sequencing (MIDCIRS) and TCR RNA copy counting, using CD8 T cells to do so.

Libraries of naive CD8 T cells were built from about 21,000 to 970,000 sorted cells, with 10%, 30% or 50% of the purified RNA used. Naive CD8 T cells were FACS-sorted as CD8+CD4-CCR7+CD45RA+ on a BD FACSAria II into RLT Plus buffer. Detection sensitivity was tested by spiking Jurkat RNA equal to about eleven TCR copies' worth into samples containing about 17,000-1,000,000 naive CD8 T cells. CD8 T cells were enriched using RosetteSep CD8+ T Cell Enrichment Cocktail and Ficoll-Paque, and the enriched cells then underwent ACK red cell lysis. To note about this clonotype: This clone's antigen is unknown. No quality values exist for individual bases; no much larger clone is one base distant.

Spanning cysteine to phenylalanine, the CDR3 consists of 11 amino acids. Only CDR3 DNA remains: 33 bases, in frame from the first base. As encoded in the germline V gene (reference sequence), CDR1 is PRHDT while CDR2 is FYEKMQ. V gives up 4 bases and J gives up 7 bases, and the segment between their germline ends measures 2 bases. On the study overall, not on this receptor specifically: Clones above 20 RNA copies held over 98% of molecules in CMV-specific effector cells but under 1% in naive cells. Even against a background of about a million naive CD8 T cells, spiked-in Jurkat TCR RNA amounting to a single cell's worth was reported to be detectable. Highly expanded clone sizes could be underestimated if identical TCR molecules share a barcode. The naive libraries included spiked-in Jurkat TCR RNA (fewer than eleven copies' worth), and this RNA is not part of the donor repertoire. Modeling gave about 3.2 recovered TCR RNA copies per cell versus around 10 by digital PCR, implying approximately 30% capture efficiency. Without barcode sub-clustering, chimeric consensus sequences inflated TCR diversity; chimeras reached as high as 47%.

The method behind the library was PCR. TCRdb shows the sequencer as NextSeq 500. Preparation of bulk TCR libraries followed a previously described approach, with the TCR primers listed in Table S5. The Qiagen AllPrep DNA/RNA kit was used to purify total RNA. Before analysis, reads from multiple sequencing runs of the same library were pooled. The paper's processing steps were these. Only reads with exact TCR constant sequence were kept, trimmed to 150 nt, and grouped by their 12-nt molecular barcodes. Reads inside each barcode group were sub-clustered using a 15% Levenshtein threshold, and a quality-weighted consensus sequence was constructed for each RNA molecule. Non-functional sequences were discarded, and so were lower-count sequences lying one edit away from another sequence. Barcode sub-clusters with fewer than 20% of the maximum read count were removed, based on fitting two negative binomial distributions. The raw public data were reprocessed by TCRdb itself: fastp quality trimming at Q25, MiXCR clonotype calling, in-frame beta chains only. Every CDR3 protein is listed once, alongside the most common genes and DNA of its rows. Clone size and V and J calls follow TCRdb, not the original study. Within this sample are about 86,000 distinct CDR3 sequences, with around 25% of them counted one time only. The ten largest make up approximately 0.8% of the sample.

The receptor comes from a human donor in good health. Some libraries in this study had Jurkat cell RNA spiked in. The rearranged segments are TRBV13 and TRBJ1-6; a confident D gene designation cannot be given. The sequencing input was naive CD8+ T cells from blood, with Jurkat cell RNA spiked in. Sample cell subset or site, as interpreted from the label and publication: FACS-sorted CD8+CD4-CCR7+CD45RA+ naive T cells. The bases are TGTGCCAGCAGCTCAAATTCACCCCTCCACTTT. Translation gives CASSSNSPLHF.